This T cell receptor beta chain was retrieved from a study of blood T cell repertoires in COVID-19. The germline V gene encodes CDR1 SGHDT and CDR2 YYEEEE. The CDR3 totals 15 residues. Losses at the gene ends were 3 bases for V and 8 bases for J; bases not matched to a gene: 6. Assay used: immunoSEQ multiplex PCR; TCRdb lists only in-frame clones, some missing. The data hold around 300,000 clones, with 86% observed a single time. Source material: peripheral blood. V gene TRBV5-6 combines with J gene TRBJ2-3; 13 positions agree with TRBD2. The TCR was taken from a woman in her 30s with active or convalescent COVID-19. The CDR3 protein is CASSYGLAGEGTQYF. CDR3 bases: TGTGCCAGCAGCTACGGACTAGCGGGGGAGGGTACGCAGTATTTT. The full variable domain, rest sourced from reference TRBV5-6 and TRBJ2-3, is DAGVTQSPTHLIKTRGQQVTLRCSPKSGHDTVSWYQQALGQGPQFIFQYYEEEERQRGNFPDRFSGHQFPNYSSELNVNALLLGDSALYLCASSYGLAGEGTQYFGPGTRLTVL.